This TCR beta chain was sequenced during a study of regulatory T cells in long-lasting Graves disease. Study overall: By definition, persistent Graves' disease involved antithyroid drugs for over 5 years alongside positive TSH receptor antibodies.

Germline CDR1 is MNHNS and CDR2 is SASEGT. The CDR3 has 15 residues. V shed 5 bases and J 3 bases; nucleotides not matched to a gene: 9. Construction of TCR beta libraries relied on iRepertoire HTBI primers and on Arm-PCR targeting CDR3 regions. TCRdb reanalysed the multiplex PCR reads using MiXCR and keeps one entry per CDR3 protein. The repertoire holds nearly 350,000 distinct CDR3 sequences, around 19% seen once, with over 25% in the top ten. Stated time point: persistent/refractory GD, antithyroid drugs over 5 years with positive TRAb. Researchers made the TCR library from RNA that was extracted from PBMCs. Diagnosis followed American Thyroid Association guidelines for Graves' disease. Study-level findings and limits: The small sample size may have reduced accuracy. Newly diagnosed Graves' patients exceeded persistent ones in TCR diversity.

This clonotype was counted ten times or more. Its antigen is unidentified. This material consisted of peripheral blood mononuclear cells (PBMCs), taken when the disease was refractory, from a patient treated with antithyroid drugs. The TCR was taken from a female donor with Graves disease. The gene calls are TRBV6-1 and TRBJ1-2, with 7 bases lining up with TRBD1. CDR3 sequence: CASSLTGIEDYGYTF. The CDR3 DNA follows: TGTGCCAGCAGTCTGACAGGGATCGAGGACTATGGCTACACCTTC.